The rows below give T cell receptor beta chains drawn from one sample of a study of T cell responses to AZD1222 COVID-19 vaccine. Only in-frame clones appear in the TCRdb table, and some are missing; sequencing was by immunoSEQ multiplex PCR. The data contain over 100,000 clones, about 86% of them singletons. The sequencing used peripheral blood, collected on day 0 of AZD1222 vaccination. These TCRs come from an adult in good health. The CDR3 runs from the conserved cysteine through the conserved F or W. Expanded clones get a size class; other rows say once, few or many, or leave the size out.

CDR3,V,size,J
CASSLAQGDYGYTF,TRBV28,-,TRBJ1-2
CSASADSRGNTIYF,TRBV20-1,-,TRBJ1-3
CASSTYFQGRTEAFF,TRBV6-2/TRBV6-3,-,TRBJ1-1
CAITGRLDCYEQYF,TRBV10-3,few,TRBJ2-7
CASSAWGREGTEAFF,TRBV21-1,-,TRBJ1-1
CASSQDLRQDEKLFF,TRBV4-2,-,TRBJ1-4
CASSKTGGKTPLHF,TRBV5-6,few,TRBJ1-6
CASSPPSGQGSHEQYF,TRBV18,few,TRBJ2-7
CASIYQGARFYNEQFF,TRBV28,once,TRBJ2-1
CASSPGYGYGYTF,TRBV7-2,-,TRBJ1-2
CASTRTAGNSPLHF,TRBV6-5,-,TRBJ1-6
CASSPGTSENEQYF,TRBV18,-,TRBJ2-7
CASSTTGNGFNEQFF,TRBV19,-,TRBJ2-1
CASRDSGGSRNEQFF,TRBV19,-,TRBJ2-1
CASSEGPNTREQYF,TRBV25-1,-,TRBJ2-7
CASSPGGGSGYEQYF,TRBV5-1,-,TRBJ2-7
CASSPGGVNTQYF,TRBV3-1/TRBV3-2,-,TRBJ2-3
CASSYAGTDDYEQYF,TRBV6-5,-,TRBJ2-7
CSVARGPGEKLFF,TRBV29-1,few,TRBJ1-4
CASSPRTSRNEQFF,TRBV18,-,TRBJ2-1
CASSFGGVTEAFF,TRBV5-8,few,TRBJ1-1
CASSLSGDTEAFF,TRBV4-1,-,TRBJ1-1
CASSVGQGSYEQYF,TRBV11-2,-,TRBJ2-7
CASRPPRGTNSPLHF,TRBV28,-,TRBJ1-6
CASSLQSPHPHEQYF,TRBV27,-,TRBJ2-7
CASSQYGYTF,TRBV28,-,TRBJ1-2
CASSTGLAEQETQYF,TRBV11-3,-,TRBJ2-5
CASSENRVEQYF,TRBV27,-,TRBJ2-7
CASSPRQAEAFF,TRBV7-8,-,TRBJ1-1
CASSEEGSGSNLNEQFF,TRBV2,few,TRBJ2-1
CASSLSGNNSPLHF,TRBV7-8,-,TRBJ1-6
CASSLRRPQITGWYEQYF,TRBV11-2,-,TRBJ2-7
CASSLGEGNTIYF,TRBV7-9,-,TRBJ1-3
CASSYSSGRNGDTQYF,TRBV6-5,-,TRBJ2-3
CASRSTGQETQYF,TRBV6-6,-,TRBJ2-5
CASSPRQNTEAFF,TRBV9,-,TRBJ1-1
CASSNGGTNYGYTF,TRBV6-5,-,TRBJ1-2
CASSDTRHNQPQHF,TRBV6-1,-,TRBJ1-5
CASSQDPAGAFTQYF,TRBV4-1,-,TRBJ2-3
CASSQGGPQHF,TRBV3-1/TRBV3-2,-,TRBJ1-5
CASSYEAAATYEQYF,TRBV5-4,-,TRBJ2-7
CATSRRDRQDNEKLFF,TRBV15,-,TRBJ1-4